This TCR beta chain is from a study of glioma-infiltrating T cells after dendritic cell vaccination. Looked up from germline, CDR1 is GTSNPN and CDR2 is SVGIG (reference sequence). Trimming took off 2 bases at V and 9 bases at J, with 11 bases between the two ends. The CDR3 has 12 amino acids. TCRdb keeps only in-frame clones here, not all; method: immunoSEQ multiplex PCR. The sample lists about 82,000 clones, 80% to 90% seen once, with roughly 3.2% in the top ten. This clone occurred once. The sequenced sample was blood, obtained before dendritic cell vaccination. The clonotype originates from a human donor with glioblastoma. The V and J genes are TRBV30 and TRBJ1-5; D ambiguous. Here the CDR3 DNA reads TGTGCCTGGAGTAGAACGGGTCTGCCCCAGCATTTT. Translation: CAWSRTGLPQHF.